The subject of this entry is one TCR beta chain. The antigen remains unidentified. Per the germline V gene, CDR1 is SEHNR and CDR2 is FQNEAQ (reference sequence). This CDR3 has 15 amino acids. The J segment lost 0 bases and the V segment lost 5 bases, leaving 4 bases of the junction unmatched. The source of the sample is a study of cytomegalovirus exposure and HLA in healthy donors. Study-level points and caveats: Many donors carried some public TCRs, although rarity characterized most TCR sequences. One later analysis, an examination of the roughly 130 validation repertoires, found that first-cohort TCR clusters tended to co-occur in them. Around 160 TCR beta chains were listed as cytomegalovirus-associated. Three chains linked to CMV were shown in vitro to be specific for CMV antigens.

Profiled with immunoSEQ multiplex PCR; TCRdb holds only in-frame clones, not every one. The data show hundreds of thousands of clones, just over 85% seen once. This TCR derives from a woman under 30 in good health and CMV-seronegative. The chain carries TRBV7-9 and TRBJ2-1; 7 positions agree with TRBD2. The sample taken for sequencing was PBMCs. Here the CDR3 DNA reads TGTGCCAGCAGCCTCGGGAGGAACTCCTACAATGAGCAGTTCTTC. It encodes CASSLGRNSYNEQFF.